This is a list of T cell receptor beta chains from one sample in a study of PD-L1 blockade in urothelial cancer. Assay used: immunoSEQ multiplex PCR; TCRdb lists only in-frame clones, some missing. The data show fewer than 60,000 clones, 65% to 90% seen once. Specimen: PBMCs, collected around atezolizumab (anti-PD-L1) treatment. The receptors originated from a man aged 65-85 years with urothelial cancer. Each CDR3 is given with its conserved first and last residue. A D gene is named only where the DNA matches it firmly. The size of a clone is reported for some rows only, either as once, few or many, or as a class for expanded clones.

d_gene	v_gene	j_gene	abundance	CDR3aa	CDR3nt
TRBD1	TRBV6-5	TRBJ1-5	NA	CASRGGQGSQPQHF	TGTGCCAGCAGGGGAGGACAGGGTAGTCAGCCCCAGCATTTT
NA	TRBV5-1	TRBJ1-4	NA	CASSLGYGINEKLFF	TGCGCCAGCAGCTTGGGTTACGGGATTAATGAAAAACTGTTTTTT
TRBD1	TRBV19	TRBJ1-5	NA	CASTDRGEPQHF	TGTGCCAGCACCGACAGGGGCGAGCCCCAGCATTTT
NA	TRBV27	TRBJ2-7	NA	CASSLQGPYEQYF	TGTGCCAGCAGCCTACAGGGCCCCTACGAGCAGTACTTC
NA	TRBV7-2	TRBJ1-1	NA	CASSLEGGSRAFF	TGTGCCAGCAGCTTAGAAGGAGGTTCGAGAGCTTTCTTT
NA	TRBV5-6	TRBJ1-1	NA	CASSLSPGVNTEAFF	TGTGCCAGCAGCTTGTCCCCCGGAGTGAACACTGAAGCTTTCTTT
NA	TRBV19	TRBJ2-1	NA	CASSIEGAREQFF	TGTGCCAGTAGTATAGAGGGAGCACGTGAGCAGTTCTTC
NA	TRBV7-9	TRBJ2-5	NA	CASSLASDQETQYF	TGTGCCAGCAGCTTAGCTTCAGATCAAGAGACCCAGTACTTC
NA	TRBV19	TRBJ1-2	NA	CASSTRDRRGDGYTF	TGTGCCAGTAGTACAAGGGACCGCCGGGGGGATGGCTACACCTTC
TRBD2	TRBV7-9	TRBJ2-1	NA	CASSPSGRAINEQFF	TGTGCCAGCAGCCCTAGCGGGAGGGCCATCAATGAGCAGTTCTTC
NA	TRBV19	TRBJ2-1	NA	CASSPTSSNEQFF	TGTGCCAGTAGTCCCACCAGTTCCAATGAGCAGTTCTTC
NA	TRBV7-3	TRBJ2-6	NA	CASSLNSPSSGANVLTF	TGTGCCAGCAGCTTAAATTCCCCTAGCTCTGGGGCCAACGTCCTGACTTTC
TRBD1	TRBV27	TRBJ2-1	NA	CASKQGTHEQFF	TGTGCCAGCAAACAGGGGACCCATGAGCAGTTCTTC
NA	TRBV7-9	TRBJ1-1	NA	CASSLWGGNTEAFF	TGTGCCAGCAGCTTATGGGGGGGGAACACTGAAGCTTTCTTT
NA	TRBV4-1	TRBJ2-7	NA	CASSSLYPNSYEQYF	TGCGCCAGCAGCTCTCTCTATCCCAACTCCTACGAGCAGTACTTC
NA	TRBV5-4	TRBJ2-1	NA	CASSSDSYNEQFF	TGTGCCAGCAGCTCGGACAGTTACAATGAGCAGTTCTTC
TRBD1	TRBV5-1	TRBJ2-4	NA	CASSSTGDNKNIQYF	TGCGCCAGCAGTTCGACAGGGGACAACAAAAACATTCAGTACTTC
TRBD2	TRBV9	TRBJ2-1	NA	CASSQEWETAGSGRPSYNEQFF	TGTGCCAGCAGCCAAGAGTGGGAAACGGCGGGTAGCGGGAGGCCGTCCTACAATGAGCAGTTCTTC
NA	TRBV30	TRBJ1-2	NA	CAWRTVNYGYTF	TGTGCCTGGAGGACAGTAAACTATGGCTACACCTTC
NA	TRBV5-1	TRBJ1-2	few	CASSAILGGYTF	TGCGCCAGCAGCGCAATCCTCGGTGGCTACACCTTC
NA	TRBV5-4	TRBJ2-7	NA	CASSQGGSYEQYF	TGTGCCAGCAGCCAGGGGGGCTCCTACGAGCAGTACTTC
NA	TRBV7-9	TRBJ2-1	NA	CASSPSGRGGEQFF	TGTGCCAGCAGCCCCTCTGGGAGGGGGGGTGAGCAGTTCTTC
NA	TRBV9	TRBJ2-1	NA	CASSLKDSSYNAQFF	TGTGCCAGCAGCCTTAAGGACAGCTCCTACAATGCGCAGTTCTTC
NA	TRBV6-6	TRBJ1-4	NA	CASSSRSSLPSGLFF	TGTGCCAGCAGTTCTCGGTCCTCTCTACCATCCGGGCTGTTTTTT
NA	TRBV27	TRBJ1-1	few	CASSGFGFSMNTEAFF	TGTGCCAGTTCGGGGTTCGGTTTTTCCATGAACACTGAAGCTTTCTTT
NA	TRBV28	TRBJ1-2	few	CASSPGGYYGYTF	TGTGCCAGTAGCCCGGGGGGATACTATGGCTACACCTTC
TRBD1	TRBV5-1	TRBJ1-1	NA	CASSLLKGTGVSTEAFF	TGCGCCAGCAGCTTACTAAAGGGGACAGGGGTTAGCACTGAAGCTTTCTTT
NA	TRBV11-2	TRBJ1-5	few	CASSSTGDSNQPQHF	TGTGCCAGCAGCTCGACAGGCGATAGCAATCAGCCCCAGCATTTT
TRBD1	TRBV19	TRBJ2-7	once	CASSSGQGAWGRDEQYF	TGTGCCAGTAGTTCCGGACAGGGGGCGTGGGGTCGGGACGAGCAGTACTTC
NA	TRBV10-3	TRBJ1-1	NA	CAISDRVGTEAFF	TGTGCCATCAGTGACAGGGTGGGGACTGAAGCTTTCTTT
TRBD1	TRBV12-5	TRBJ2-5	NA	CASGLGTGEHEETQYF	TGTGCTAGTGGTTTGGGGACAGGGGAGCATGAAGAGACCCAGTACTTC
NA	TRBV9	TRBJ2-4	NA	CASSVEGTTDIQYF	TGTGCCAGCAGCGTAGAAGGGACAACGGACATTCAGTACTTC
NA	TRBV7-2	TRBJ2-5	NA	CASSLVPAGGGETQYF	TGTGCCAGCAGCTTAGTCCCAGCGGGCGGCGGGGAGACCCAGTACTTC
NA	TRBV30	TRBJ2-7	NA	CAWIYEQYF	TGTGCCTGGATATACGAGCAGTACTTC
TRBD1	TRBV7-9	TRBJ2-5	NA	CASSSAVTGDQETQYF	TGTGCCAGCAGCTCCGCGGTGACAGGGGACCAAGAGACCCAGTACTTC
TRBD2	TRBV5-6	TRBJ2-7	few	CASSSTLSGSPYEQYF	TGTGCCAGCAGCTCAACCCTTAGCGGGAGCCCCTACGAGCAGTACTTC
NA	TRBV29-1	TRBJ2-1	NA	CSVAAGTFSYNEQFF	TGCAGCGTAGCTGCCGGGACTTTCTCCTACAATGAGCAGTTCTTC
NA	TRBV2	TRBJ2-7	NA	CASSEQIYEQYF	TGTGCCAGCAGTGAACAGATCTACGAGCAGTACTTC
TRBD2	TRBV19	TRBJ2-5	NA	CASSLSSGQETQYF	TGTGCCAGTAGTCTCTCTAGCGGTCAAGAGACCCAGTACTTC
NA	TRBV28	TRBJ1-1	NA	CASSSGQFNTEAFF	TGTGCCAGCAGTTCCGGACAGTTCAACACTGAAGCTTTCTTT
NA	TRBV7-9	TRBJ1-4	NA	CASSLLSATNEKLFF	TGTGCCAGCAGCTTATTATCTGCAACTAATGAAAAACTGTTTTTT
TRBD2	TRBV7-2	TRBJ2-3	few	CASSSTSGRFTDTQYF	TGTGCCAGCAGCTCGACTAGCGGGAGATTCACAGATACGCAGTATTTT
NA	TRBV6-6	TRBJ2-5	NA	CASSSPLAGQETQYF	TGTGCCAGCAGTTCGCCACTGGCAGGGCAAGAGACCCAGTACTTC
NA	TRBV18	TRBJ1-1	once	CASSPGAADLGTEAFF	TGTGCCAGCTCACCGGGGGCGGCGGACCTAGGCACTGAAGCTTTCTTT
NA	TRBV6-5	TRBJ2-1	NA	CASSYMGHEQFF	TGTGCCAGCAGTTACATGGGGCATGAGCAGTTCTTC
NA	TRBV19	TRBJ2-7	NA	CASSPFSGTYEQYF	TGTGCCAGTAGTCCCTTTTCAGGAACCTACGAGCAGTACTTC
NA	TRBV4-1	TRBJ2-7	NA	CASSQSGLINYEQYF	TGCGCCAGCAGCCAATCGGGACTGATAAACTACGAGCAGTACTTC
NA	TRBV5-1	TRBJ1-1	NA	CASSLAGYVSEAFF	TGCGCCAGCAGCTTGGCAGGGTACGTCTCTGAAGCTTTCTTT
TRBD1	TRBV5-4	TRBJ2-1	NA	CASSFQGADEQFF	TGTGCCAGCAGCTTCCAGGGGGCCGATGAGCAGTTCTTC
TRBD1	TRBV10-3	TRBJ2-5	NA	CAISTGDNYQETQYF	TGTGCCATCAGCACAGGGGACAACTACCAAGAGACCCAGTACTTC
TRBD1	TRBV19	TRBJ2-3	NA	CASSIDQGEDTQYF	TGTGCCAGTAGTATAGACCAGGGGGAGGATACGCAGTATTTT
NA	TRBV25-1	TRBJ1-1	NA	CASSSLGNTEAFF	TGTGCCAGCAGTTCTCTAGGGAACACTGAAGCTTTCTTT
NA	TRBV5-6	TRBJ1-4	NA	CASSAPRVGNEKLFF	TGTGCCAGCAGCGCACCCCGGGTCGGGAATGAAAAACTGTTTTTT